These T cell receptor beta chains were read from a single sample in a study of blood T cell repertoires in COVID-19. The method was immunoSEQ multiplex PCR; TCRdb's version includes in-frame clones alone and lacks a portion of them. The data show about 30,000 clones, with 88% seen just once and over 25% held by the top ten. Sequenced sample: peripheral blood. The receptor source for this set is a human donor in a cohort sampled during active COVID-19. Both conserved end residues are part of each CDR3. The D gene is left open where the match is weak. For some rows the clone size is stated as once, few or many, or as a class when expanded; others skip it.

clone size	J gene	D gene	V gene	CDR3 length	CDR3 DNA	CDR3 protein
-	TRBJ2-1	-	TRBV3-1/TRBV3-2	14	TGTGCCAGCAGCCAAGGGCAGCTACCGGGTGAGCAGTTCTTC	CASSQGQLPGEQFF
-	TRBJ1-1	TRBD1	TRBV20-1	11	TGCAGTGCTAGAGACGAGGGGGCTGCTTTCTTT	CSARDEGAAFF
-	TRBJ2-1	-	TRBV27	14	TGTGCCAGCAGTCGGACAGCCTCCTACAATGAGCAGTTCTTC	CASSRTASYNEQFF
-	TRBJ2-7	TRBD1	TRBV30	13	TGTGCCTGGAAGGGCAGGGGGTTGGGCGAGCAGTACTTC	CAWKGRGLGEQYF
few	TRBJ1-5	-	TRBV2	16	TGTGCCAGCAGCAAACACCGACAGGATAACAATCAGCCCCAGCATTTT	CASSKHRQDNNQPQHF
-	TRBJ1-1	TRBD1	TRBV6-5	14	TGTGCCCACAGGGGGGGACAGGGGAACACTGAAGCTTTCTTT	CAHRGGQGNTEAFF
-	TRBJ1-5	-	TRBV18	13	TGTGCCAGCTCCCCGACAGATAATCAGCCCCAGCATTTT	CASSPTDNQPQHF
-	TRBJ1-6	-	TRBV10-3	14	TGTGCCATCACCTCCGGGACATCCAATTCACCCCTCCACTTT	CAITSGTSNSPLHF
-	TRBJ1-2	TRBD1	TRBV7-9	14	TGTGCCAGCACCTCAAACAGGGGTAACTATGGCTACACCTTC	CASTSNRGNYGYTF
-	TRBJ2-5	TRBD1	TRBV9	17	TGTGCCAGCAGCTTAGAACAGGGGCAAACGGGGCAAGAGACCCAGTACTTC	CASSLEQGQTGQETQYF
-	TRBJ2-7	TRBD1	TRBV27	13	TGTGCCAGCAGTCCGGGGACAGGGCACGAGCAGTACTTC	CASSPGTGHEQYF
once	TRBJ2-7	-	TRBV10-3	11	TGTGCCATCAGTCAGAATAACGAGCAGTACTTC	CAISQNNEQYF
-	TRBJ1-1	-	TRBV18	14	TGTGCCAGCTCACCAAACAGCATGAACACTGAAGCTTTCTTT	CASSPNSMNTEAFF
-	TRBJ1-5	TRBD1	TRBV19	15	TGTGCCAGTAGTCCGTGGACAGGGGGGAATCAGCCCCAGCATTTT	CASSPWTGGNQPQHF
-	TRBJ2-1	-	TRBV7-8	14	TGTGCCAGCAGCTTGAGGACAGAGTACAATGAGCAGTTCTTC	CASSLRTEYNEQFF
-	TRBJ1-5	-	TRBV6-5	13	TGTGCCAGCAGGTGGCAGGGCGATCAGCCCCAGCATTTT	CASRWQGDQPQHF
-	TRBJ1-1	-	TRBV15	14	TGTGCCACCAGCAGAGCGGGTATGAACACTGAAGCTTTCTTT	CATSRAGMNTEAFF
-	TRBJ1-6	-	TRBV27	14	TGTGCCAGCGGTCCTCAGGGAAGTAATTCACCCCTCCACTTT	CASGPQGSNSPLHF
-	TRBJ2-5	-	TRBV5-4	15	TGTGCCAGCAGCTTGGTTCAGGGGCCCCAAGAGACCCAGTACTTC	CASSLVQGPQETQYF
-	TRBJ1-1	TRBD1	TRBV29-1	15	TGCAGCGTTGGGGGTGGTGGCAGGGGGAGGACTGAAGCTTTCTTT	CSVGGGGRGRTEAFF
-	TRBJ2-3	TRBD2	TRBV7-6	17	TGTGCCAGCAGCAGCAACCGGGGACTAGCGGTTACAGATACGCAGTATTTT	CASSSNRGLAVTDTQYF
-	TRBJ1-1	-	TRBV7-2	13	TGTGCCAGCAGCTTCGTCCCGAACACTGAAGCTTTCTTT	CASSFVPNTEAFF
-	TRBJ1-4	-	TRBV12-5	15	TGTGCTAGTGGTTTGGAGGAGGCGTCTAATGAAAAACTGTTTTTT	CASGLEEASNEKLFF
-	TRBJ2-5	-	TRBV2	12	TGTGCCAGCAATAGACAGCAAGAGACCCAGTACTTC	CASNRQQETQYF
-	TRBJ2-3	TRBD2	TRBV7-6	18	TGTGCCAGCAGCTCCACCAACCGGAGCGGGGACTTCACAGATACGCAGTATTTT	CASSSTNRSGDFTDTQYF
-	TRBJ2-7	-	TRBV18	12	TGTGCCAGCTCACCTAGCTCCTACGAGCAGTACTTC	CASSPSSYEQYF
-	TRBJ1-1	-	TRBV7-3	14	TGTGCCAGCAGCTTAAGCCCGGTAGGGGCTGAAGCTTTCTTT	CASSLSPVGAEAFF
-	TRBJ2-5	-	TRBV5-1	13	TGCGCCAGCAGCCCGGGGACACGGGAGACCCAGTACTTC	CASSPGTRETQYF
-	TRBJ1-2	-	TRBV4-1	15	TGCGCCAGCAGCCGACCGGGACACGACAACTATGGCTACACCTTC	CASSRPGHDNYGYTF
-	TRBJ1-2	-	TRBV25-1	12	TGTGCCACCTCGACTCAAAACTATGGCTACACCTTC	CATSTQNYGYTF
-	TRBJ1-5	-	TRBV5-5	14	TGTGCCAGCAGCTGGGGGACTGGCAATCAGCCCCAGCATTTT	CASSWGTGNQPQHF
-	TRBJ1-6	TRBD1	TRBV6-5	16	TGTGCCAGCAGTTACCGACAGGGGATTTATAATTCACCCCTCCACTTT	CASSYRQGIYNSPLHF
-	TRBJ2-1	-	TRBV21-1	18	TGTGCCAGCAGCAAAGGTAGGGGACAGGGGTCGATTAAGGGTGAGCAGTTCTTC	CASSKGRGQGSIKGEQFF
-	TRBJ2-4	-	TRBV15	13	TGTGCCACCAGCAGAGACCGGGACACCGAAACAGACTTC	CATSRDRDTETDF
-	TRBJ2-7	TRBD2	TRBV12-5	13	TGTGCTAGTGGTTTGGCTAGCGGAGGGAAGCAGTACTTC	CASGLASGGKQYF
-	TRBJ2-3	TRBD2	TRBV6-1	16	TGTGCCAGCAGTGGAAGGCCAGCGGGGGAAACAGATACGCAGTATTTT	CASSGRPAGETDTQYF
-	TRBJ2-1	-	TRBV5-8	14	TGTGCCAGCAGCAGGTCAGGGGATTACAATGAGCAGTTCTTC	CASSRSGDYNEQFF
-	TRBJ1-5	-	TRBV29-1	14	TGCAGTACTATATGGGTCTATAGCAATCAGCCCCAGCATTTT	CSTIWVYSNQPQHF
-	TRBJ2-2	TRBD1	TRBV6-5	15	TGTGCCACCCCGACAGGGTCTATGGCCACCGGGGAGCTGTTTTTT	CATPTGSMATGELFF
-	TRBJ1-2	TRBD1	TRBV6-6	15	TGTGCCAGCACAAACTTAAAGACAGGGTACTATGGCTACACCTTC	CASTNLKTGYYGYTF
-	TRBJ2-1	-	TRBV30	11	TGTGCCTCAGACTTCTACAATGAGCAGTTCTTC	CASDFYNEQFF
-	TRBJ2-7	-	TRBV7-2	13	TGTGCCAGCAGCTTAGGTCGCGGGGACGAGCAGTACTTC	CASSLGRGDEQYF
-	TRBJ2-3	TRBD1	TRBV2	15	TGTGCCAGCAGCCTGGGACAGGGGGGCACAGATACGCAGTATTTT	CASSLGQGGTDTQYF
-	TRBJ2-7	TRBD1	TRBV6-6	14	TGTGCCAGCACTCTACCGGGACAGCACTACGAGCAGTACTTC	CASTLPGQHYEQYF
few	TRBJ2-2	-	TRBV29-1	14	TGCAGCGTTGAAAGGAGGTCGAACACCGGGGAGCTGTTTTTT	CSVERRSNTGELFF
few	TRBJ1-6	-	TRBV3-1/TRBV3-2	15	TGTGCCAGCAGCCCCCCGGGGGGAGCGGATTCACCCCTCCACTTT	CASSPPGGADSPLHF
-	TRBJ1-5	-	TRBV10-3	14	TGTGCCATCAGTCTGGACAGTGTCAATCAGCCCCAGCATTTT	CAISLDSVNQPQHF
few	TRBJ2-1	TRBD1	TRBV14	14	TGTGCCAGCAGCGGTAACAGGGGATACAATGAGCAGTTCTTC	CASSGNRGYNEQFF
-	TRBJ2-3	TRBD2	TRBV25-1	16	TGTGCCAGCAGTCAGGGACTAGCCCTAAGCACAGATACGCAGTATTTT	CASSQGLALSTDTQYF
-	TRBJ2-3	TRBD2	TRBV3-1/TRBV3-2	16	TGTGCCAGCAGGAGCAACTCGCGGGGGAGTACAGATACGCAGTATTTT	CASRSNSRGSTDTQYF
-	TRBJ1-1	TRBD1	TRBV6-5	14	TGTGCCAGCATGACAGGGGGACTGAACACTGAAGCTTTCTTT	CASMTGGLNTEAFF
once	TRBJ2-1	-	TRBV29-1	15	TGCAGCGTCGCCCGTGACTTGAGCTCCTACAATGAGCAGTTCTTC	CSVARDLSSYNEQFF
-	TRBJ1-1	-	TRBV5-4	15	TGTGCCAGCAGCTTGGAGCCGCGTCCGGACACTGAAGCTTTCTTT	CASSLEPRPDTEAFF
-	TRBJ1-2	-	TRBV7-2	14	TGTGCCAGCAGCTTAGAGGAGGGATACTATGGCTACACCTTC	CASSLEEGYYGYTF
-	TRBJ2-1	-	TRBV4-1	16	TGCGCCAGCAGAGAAGAGGCATCGGCATCATACAATGAGCAGTTCTTC	CASREEASASYNEQFF
-	TRBJ1-1	-	TRBV6-6	15	TGTGCCAGCAGTCCGTTCAGGGGAGGGGAGGCTGAAGCTTTCTTT	CASSPFRGGEAEAFF
-	TRBJ1-2	-	TRBV21-1	15	TGTGCCAGCAACGTCCGGGACAGGGTAGAGTATGGCTACACCTTC	CASNVRDRVEYGYTF
-	TRBJ2-5	-	TRBV5-4	14	TGTGCCAGCAGCTTGGGTGGAGGGACTGAGACCCAGTACTTC	CASSLGGGTETQYF
-	TRBJ1-1	-	TRBV2	18	TGTGCCAGCAACTTCTCCTTCCGACGGCCCCGAGGTGGCACTGAAGCTTTCTTT	CASNFSFRRPRGGTEAFF
-	TRBJ1-6	-	TRBV7-9	14	TGTGCCAGCAGCTTATCAGGTGCCGAACCACCCCTCCACTTT	CASSLSGAEPPLHF